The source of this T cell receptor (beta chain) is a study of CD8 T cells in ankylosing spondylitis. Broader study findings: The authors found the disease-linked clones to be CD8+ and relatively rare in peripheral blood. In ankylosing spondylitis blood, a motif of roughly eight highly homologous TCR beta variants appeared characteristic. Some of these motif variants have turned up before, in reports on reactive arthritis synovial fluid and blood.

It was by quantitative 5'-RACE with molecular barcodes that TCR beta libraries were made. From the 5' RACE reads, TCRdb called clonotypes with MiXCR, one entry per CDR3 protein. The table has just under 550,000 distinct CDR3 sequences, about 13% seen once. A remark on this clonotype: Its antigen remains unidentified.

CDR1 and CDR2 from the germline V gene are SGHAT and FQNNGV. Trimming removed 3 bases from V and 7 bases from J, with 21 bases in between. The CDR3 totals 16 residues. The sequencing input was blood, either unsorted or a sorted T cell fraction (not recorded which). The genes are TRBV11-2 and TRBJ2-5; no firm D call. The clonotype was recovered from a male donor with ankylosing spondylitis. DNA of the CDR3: TGTGCCAGCAGCTTTTCCGTGGCCGCCGCGTGGGTGACCCAGTACTTC. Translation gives CASSFSVAAAWVTQYF.